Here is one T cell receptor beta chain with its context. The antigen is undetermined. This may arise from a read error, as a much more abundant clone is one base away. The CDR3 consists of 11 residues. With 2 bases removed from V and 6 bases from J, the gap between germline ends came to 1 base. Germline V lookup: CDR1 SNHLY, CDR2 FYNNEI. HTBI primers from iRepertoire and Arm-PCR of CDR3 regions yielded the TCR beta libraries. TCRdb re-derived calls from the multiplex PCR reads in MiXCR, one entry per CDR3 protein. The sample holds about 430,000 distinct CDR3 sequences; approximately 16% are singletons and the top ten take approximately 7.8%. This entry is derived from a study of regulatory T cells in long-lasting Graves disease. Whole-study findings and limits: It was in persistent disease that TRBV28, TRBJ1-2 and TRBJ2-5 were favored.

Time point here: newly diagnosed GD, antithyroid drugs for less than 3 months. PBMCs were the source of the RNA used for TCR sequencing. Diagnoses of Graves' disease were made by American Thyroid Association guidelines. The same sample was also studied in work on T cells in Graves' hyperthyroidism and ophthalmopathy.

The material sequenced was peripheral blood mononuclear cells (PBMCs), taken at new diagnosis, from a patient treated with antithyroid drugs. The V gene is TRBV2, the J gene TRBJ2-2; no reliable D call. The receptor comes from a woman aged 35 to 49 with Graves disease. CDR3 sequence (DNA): TGTGCCAGCAGTGAATCCGGGGAGCTGTTTTTT. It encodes CASSESGELFF.